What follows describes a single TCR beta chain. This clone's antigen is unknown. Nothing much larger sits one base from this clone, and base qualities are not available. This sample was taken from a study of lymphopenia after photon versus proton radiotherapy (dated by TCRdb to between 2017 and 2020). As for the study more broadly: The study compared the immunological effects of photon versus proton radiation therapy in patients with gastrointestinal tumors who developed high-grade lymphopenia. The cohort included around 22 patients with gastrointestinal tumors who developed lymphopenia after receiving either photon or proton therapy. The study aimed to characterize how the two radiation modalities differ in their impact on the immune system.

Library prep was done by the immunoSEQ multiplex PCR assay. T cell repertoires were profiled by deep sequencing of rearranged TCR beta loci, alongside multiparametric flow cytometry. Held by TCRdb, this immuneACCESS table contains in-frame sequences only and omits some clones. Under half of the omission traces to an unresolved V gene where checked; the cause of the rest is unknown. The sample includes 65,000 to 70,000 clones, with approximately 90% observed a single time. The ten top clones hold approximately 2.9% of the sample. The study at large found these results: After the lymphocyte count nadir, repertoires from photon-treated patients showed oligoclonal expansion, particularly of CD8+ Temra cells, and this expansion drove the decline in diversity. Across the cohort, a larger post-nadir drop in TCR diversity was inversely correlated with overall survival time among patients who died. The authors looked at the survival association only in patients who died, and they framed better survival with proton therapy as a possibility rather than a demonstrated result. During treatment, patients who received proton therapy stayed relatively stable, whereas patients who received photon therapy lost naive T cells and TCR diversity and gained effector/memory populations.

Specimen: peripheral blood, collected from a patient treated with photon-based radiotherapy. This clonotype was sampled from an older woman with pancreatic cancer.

At the DNA level, the sequence is TGTGCCAGCAGAGCCATAGGGACACCCGCGGGAGGGGAGCAGTACTTC. This is translated as CASRAIGTPAGGEQYF. The chain is assembled from TRBV5-5 and TRBJ2-7; 9 nucleotides in the junction match TRBD2. Its CDR3 holds 16 amino acids, cysteine through phenylalanine. The only DNA kept is the CDR3, 48 bases in frame from the first base. V has 5 bases trimmed and J has 7 bases trimmed; junction bases matching no gene number 16. The germline V gene encodes CDR1 SGHKS and CDR2 YYEKEE (reference sequence).